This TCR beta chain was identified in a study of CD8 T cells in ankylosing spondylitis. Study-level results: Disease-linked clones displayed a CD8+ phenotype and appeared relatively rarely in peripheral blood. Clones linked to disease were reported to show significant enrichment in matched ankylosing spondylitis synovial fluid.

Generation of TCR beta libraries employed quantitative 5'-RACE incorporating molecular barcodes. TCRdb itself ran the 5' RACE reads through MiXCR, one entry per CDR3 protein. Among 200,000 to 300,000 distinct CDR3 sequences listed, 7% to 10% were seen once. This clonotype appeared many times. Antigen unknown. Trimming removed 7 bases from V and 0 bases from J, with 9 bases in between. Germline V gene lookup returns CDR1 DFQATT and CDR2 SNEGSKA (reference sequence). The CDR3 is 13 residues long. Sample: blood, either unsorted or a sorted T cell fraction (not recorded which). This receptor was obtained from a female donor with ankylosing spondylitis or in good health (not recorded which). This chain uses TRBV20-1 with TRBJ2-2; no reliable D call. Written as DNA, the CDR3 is TGCAGTGTGGATCACACGAACACCGGGGAGCTGTTTTTT. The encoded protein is CSVDHTNTGELFF.